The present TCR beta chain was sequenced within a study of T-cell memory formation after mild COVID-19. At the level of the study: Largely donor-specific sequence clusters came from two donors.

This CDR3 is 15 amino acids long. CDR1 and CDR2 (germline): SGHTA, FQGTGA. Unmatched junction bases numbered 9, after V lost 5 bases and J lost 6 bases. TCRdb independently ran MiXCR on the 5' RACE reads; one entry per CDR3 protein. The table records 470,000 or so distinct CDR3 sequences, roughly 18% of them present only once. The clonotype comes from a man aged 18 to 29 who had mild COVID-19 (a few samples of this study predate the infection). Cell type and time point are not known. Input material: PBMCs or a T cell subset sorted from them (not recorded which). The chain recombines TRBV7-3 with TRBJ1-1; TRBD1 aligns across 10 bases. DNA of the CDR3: TGTGCCAGCAGCCAGGTGGGGACAGGGGCAGCTGAAGCTTTCTTT. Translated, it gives CASSQVGTGAAEAFF.